This T cell receptor (beta chain) was sequenced for a study of blood T cell repertoires in COVID-19. As for the study in general: Researchers got acute and convalescent COVID-19 samples from the United States, Italy and Spain. From T cells, B-cell-depleted T cells, or PBMCs came the material, which was cDNA or gDNA.

Source study methods: Reference gene primer amplification gave nucleated cell count estimates. Assay: immunoSEQ multiplex PCR; the TCRdb copy retains only in-frame clones and omits some. V and J calls and clone size follow that table, whereas D and trimming were derived from the DNA. The sample lists approximately 280,000 clones; 70% to 90% were seen once. Sequencing used peripheral blood. The source of this sequence is a woman in her 30s who had recovered from COVID-19.

The CDR3 spells CATSRGGQGAYNEQFF. CDR3 in DNA: TGTGCCACCAGCAGAGGGGGACAGGGGGCTTACAATGAGCAGTTCTTC. This chain connects TRBV15 to TRBJ2-1; 12 bases match TRBD1. In germline, CDR1 is LNHNV, CDR2 YYDKDF (reference sequence). The CDR3 totals 16 residues. J lost 4 bases, V lost 1 base, and 2 bases had no gene match. The variable domain in full, completed from reference TRBV15 and TRBJ2-1, reads DAMVIQNPRYQVTQFGKPVTLSCSQTLNHNVMYWYQQKSSQAPKLLFHYYDKDFNNEADTPDNFQSRRPNTSFCFLDIRSPGLGDTAMYLCATSRGGQGAYNEQFFGPGTRLTVL.